This T cell receptor (beta chain) was retrieved from a study of blood T cell repertoires in COVID-19. For the study at large: The United States, Italy and Spain provided the acute and convalescent COVID-19 samples. Sources were T cells, B-cell-depleted T cells, or PBMCs; the material itself was cDNA or gDNA.

The CDR3 spans 13 residues. Looked up from germline, CDR1 is KGHSH and CDR2 is LQKENI. Trimming took 3 bases from V and 5 from J; bases not matched to a gene: 1. Study processing details: Amplification with reference gene primers provided the estimates of nucleated cell counts. The repertoire was sequenced with immunoSEQ multiplex PCR; TCRdb's copy has only in-frame clones and lacks some. That table supplies the V and J calls and clone size; D and trimming were determined from the DNA. The data show roughly 200,000 clones, around four fifths seen once. About this clone: This sample includes further DNA sequences coding for the same CDR3.

This receptor was obtained from a woman over 75 with active or convalescent COVID-19. Material for sequencing was peripheral blood. V gene TRBV18 combines with J gene TRBJ1-5, with 7 bases matching TRBD1. The CDR3 nucleotides read TGTGCCAGCTCACCCCAGGGGGATCAGCCCCAGCATTTT. It specifies CASSPQGDQPQHF.